This record covers a single TCR beta chain. Its specificity is not known. This sample was taken from a study of T cell responses to AZD1222 COVID-19 vaccine. Study conclusions and caveats: The CD4 TCRs associated with vaccination extended across spike and predominated at 160-218 and 743-854.

The CDR3 is made up of 13 amino acids. In germline, CDR1 is MDHEN, CDR2 SYDVKM. Unmatched junction bases numbered 9, after V lost 8 bases and J lost 8 bases. Libraries were prepared by immunoSEQ multiplex PCR; TCRdb keeps only in-frame clonotypes and omits some of them. The data show about 82,000 clones, 90% seen once. The starting material was peripheral blood, obtained on day 0 of AZD1222 vaccination. The chain joins TRBV28 to TRBJ2-3, with TRBD2 identical over 8 bases. This receptor was taken from an adult in good health. CDR3: CASSSGGPGTQYF. In DNA, the CDR3 is TGTGCCAGCTCAAGCGGGGGTCCAGGTACGCAGTATTTT.